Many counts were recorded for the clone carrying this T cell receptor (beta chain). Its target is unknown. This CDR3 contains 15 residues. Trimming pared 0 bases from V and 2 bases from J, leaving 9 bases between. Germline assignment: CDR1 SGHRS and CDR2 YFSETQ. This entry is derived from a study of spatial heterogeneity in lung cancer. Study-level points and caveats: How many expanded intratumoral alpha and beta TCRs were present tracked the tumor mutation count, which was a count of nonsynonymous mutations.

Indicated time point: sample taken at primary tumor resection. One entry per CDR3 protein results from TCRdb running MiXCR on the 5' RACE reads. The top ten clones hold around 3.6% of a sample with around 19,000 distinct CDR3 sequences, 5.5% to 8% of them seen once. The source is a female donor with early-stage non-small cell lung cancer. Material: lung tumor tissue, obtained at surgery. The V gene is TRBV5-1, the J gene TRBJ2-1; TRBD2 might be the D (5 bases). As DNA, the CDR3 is TGCGCCAGCAGCTTGGCGAGCGGCACCTACAATGAGCAGTTCTTC. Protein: CASSLASGTYNEQFF.